What follows are 27 T cell receptor beta chains derived from one specimen sequenced in a study of blood T cell repertoires in COVID-19. The protocol was immunoSEQ multiplex PCR, while the TCRdb copy is restricted to in-frame clones and leaves out a portion. The sample lists about 180,000 clones; under 90% were seen once. Sequencing used peripheral blood. These receptors all stem from a human donor in a cohort sampled during active COVID-19.

V is TRBV7-2 and J is TRBJ1-5, with a tentative D call TRBD1 (5 bases). CDR3 length: 15 amino acids. V was clipped by 0 bases and J by 4 bases, with 10 bases between them. Germline V gives CDR1 SGHTA, CDR2 FQGNSA. CDR3 nucleotide sequence: TGTGCCAGCAGCTTAGCGGGGGGAGGAAATCAGCCCCAGCATTTT. Translating it yields CASSLAGGGNQPQHF.

The chain joins TRBV5-1 to TRBJ1-2; 11 nucleotides match TRBD1. The CDR3 runs 15 residues. CDR1 is SGHRS, CDR2 YFSETQ, per germline. V shed 4 bases, J shed 8 bases, and the junction held 10 bases outside the gene matches. The CDR3 DNA reads TGCGCCAGCAGCCAGGATGGACAGGGGGCTTGGGGCTACACCTTC. Translated: CASSQDGQGAWGYTF.

V and J are TRBV7-8 and TRBJ2-1; TRBD2 matches 9 bases. The CDR3 is 17 residues long. V was clipped by 5 bases and J by 3 bases; unmatched bases: 11. Germline V gene data show CDR1 as SGHVS and CDR2 as FQNEAQ. In DNA form, the CDR3 reads TGTGCCAGCAGCCTGGCTGGGCGGGGGGGCCTCTACAATGAGCAGTTCTTC. The encoded protein is CASSLAGRGGLYNEQFF.

V is TRBV27 and J is TRBJ2-2; weak D call: TRBD1 (6 bases). This CDR3 contains 15 residues. V lost 6 bases and J 2 bases, leaving 13 bases between the germline ends. Germline CDR1 MNHEY, CDR2 SMNVEV (reference sequence). This CDR3 reads CASSPDSPNTGELFF. The CDR3 DNA sequence: TGTGCCAGCAGCCCGGACAGCCCCAACACCGGGGAGCTGTTTTTT.

The V call is TRBV2, the J call TRBJ1-5; 9 bases agree with TRBD1. V shed 6 bases and J 0 bases; nucleotides not matched to a gene: 9. From germline, CDR1 is SNHLY and CDR2 FYNNEI. The CDR3 totals 17 residues. For the CDR3, the DNA is TGTGCCAGCAGGGCAGGACAGGGGAGAAGTAGCAATCAGCCCCAGCATTTT. This sequence encodes CASRAGQGRSSNQPQHF.

The chain carries TRBV27 and TRBJ2-7; TRBD1 is a possible D gene (5 bases). V was pared by 0 bases and J by 6 bases, with 9 bases between. Germline V lookup: CDR1 MNHEY, CDR2 SMNVEV (reference sequence). This CDR3 region has 13 residues. In DNA, the CDR3 is TGTGCCAGCAGTTTATCAACCCAGGGCGAGCAGTACTTC. Translated: CASSLSTQGEQYF.

The chain uses TRBV13 and TRBJ1-2, with D unresolved. The CDR3 covers 16 residues. Deletions cut 5 bases from V and 4 bases from J, with 20 bases between. Germline V lookup: CDR1 PRHDT, CDR2 FYEKMQ (reference sequence). CDR3 region: CASSPGSMGGSYGYTF. The CDR3 coding sequence is TGTGCCAGCAGCCCGGGGTCCATGGGAGGATCCTATGGCTACACCTTC.

The chain employs TRBV29-1 and TRBJ2-3; 9 bases line up with TRBD1. The V and J ends lost 5 bases and 1 base, in that order; junction bases with no gene match: 4. This CDR3 is built from 14 residues. Germline values: CDR1 SQVTM, CDR2 ANQGSEA. Here the CDR3 reads CSVRGTGRTDTQYF. CDR3 nucleotide sequence: TGCAGCGTTAGGGGGACAGGGCGCACAGATACGCAGTATTTT.

The chain has TRBV2 and TRBJ1-4; 10 bases line up with TRBD1. J lost 0 bases, V lost 5 bases, and 3 bases had no gene match. From germline, CDR1 is SNHLY and CDR2 FYNNEI. The CDR3 has 16 amino acids. The CDR3 region is CASSYGQGATNEKLFF. In nucleotides, the CDR3 is TGTGCCAGCAGTTATGGACAGGGGGCAACTAATGAAAAACTGTTTTTT.

CDR3 bases: TGTGCCAGCAGCCCAAACCCTTCTAGCGATTCCTACAATGAGCAGTTCTTC. The encoded protein is CASSPNPSSDSYNEQFF. The chain uses TRBV13 and TRBJ2-1, with TRBD2 as a possible D gene (6 bases). Germline CDR1 and CDR2: PRHDT and FYEKMQ (reference sequence). The CDR3 consists of 17 residues. V lost 5 bases to trimming and J lost 1 base, with 18 bases between them.

V is TRBV9 and J is TRBJ2-1, with 12 bases identical to TRBD2. V lost 4 bases to trimming and J lost 9 bases; unmatched junction nucleotides: 8. The germline gives CDR1 SGDLS, CDR2 YYNGEE. The CDR3 is made up of 15 amino acids. The CDR3 protein is CASSLTSGGRVEQFF. CDR3 sequence (DNA): TGTGCCAGCAGCTTAACTAGCGGGGGGAGGGTTGAGCAGTTCTTC.

In nucleotides, the CDR3 is TGTGCCAGCAGCTTAGAACTAGCCATGGGTAACGGGGAGCTGTTTTTT. Its translation is CASSLELAMGNGELFF. V is TRBV11-2 and J is TRBJ2-2, with a weak D call TRBD2 (6 bases). Germline V gene lookup returns CDR1 SGHAT and CDR2 FQNNGV. The V end lost 0 bases, the J end lost 7 bases, and 15 bases lay between the germline ends. This CDR3 is built from 16 residues.

J is TRBJ2-5 and V is TRBV12-3 or TRBV12-4; D unresolved. V lost 5 bases and J lost 4, with 8 bases in between. The CDR3 loop spans 12 amino acids. The CDR3 nucleotides read TGTGCCAGCAGTCTATATGGAGAGACCCAGTACTTC. This translates into CASSLYGETQYF.

The rearrangement uses TRBV27 and TRBJ1-6; D is unresolved. Deletions cut 6 bases from V and 9 bases from J, with 21 bases between. Germline V gene data show CDR1 as MNHEY and CDR2 as SMNVEV (reference sequence). The CDR3 consists of 16 residues. The CDR3 spells CASSLGLNSLGSPLHF. The CDR3 coding sequence is TGTGCCAGCAGCTTAGGGCTTAACTCTCTTGGTTCACCCCTCCACTTT.

This rearrangement joins TRBV4-1 to TRBJ2-1; a weak D match, TRBD1 (5 bases). Trimming took 1 base from V and 5 from J, leaving 12 bases between them. This CDR3 has 15 amino acids. Per germline, CDR1 MGHRA and CDR2 YSYEKL. The CDR3 region has the DNA TGCGCCAGCAGCCAAGGGCCAGGGTGGAACAATGAGCAGTTCTTC. Its protein product is CASSQGPGWNNEQFF.

V usage is TRBV6-1 and J usage is TRBJ2-3; 16 nucleotides match TRBD2. The CDR3 has 17 residues. CDR1 and CDR2 (germline): MNHNS, SASEGT. The trim removed 4 bases at V and 2 bases at J, leaving 3 bases unmatched. The CDR3 spells CASSVGLAGGPTDTQYF. In nucleotides, the CDR3 is TGTGCCAGCAGTGTGGGACTAGCGGGGGGGCCCACAGATACGCAGTATTTT.

Comments on this clone: One end of the junction is discordant with germline, which a read error may explain. V gene TRBV24-1 combines with J gene TRBJ1-2; no clear D gene. The germline V gene has CDR1 KGHDR and CDR2 SFDVKD. The CDR3 has 11 residues. For the CDR3, the DNA is TGTGCCACCAGTCCTAACTCTGGCTACACCTTC. It is translated as CATSPNSGYTF.

The chain carries TRBV2 and TRBJ1-1; a weak D match, TRBD1 (5 bases). CDR1 and CDR2 from the germline V gene are SNHLY and FYNNEI. The CDR3 covers 14 residues. The V and J ends lost 5 bases and 4 bases respectively, with 14 bases between them. CDR3 coding DNA: TGTGCCAGCAGTCTGTCCAACGGGGGCACTGAAGCTTTCTTT. Translated: CASSLSNGGTEAFF.

J is TRBJ1-4 and V is TRBV11-2; 7 nucleotides match TRBD1. Trimming at V came to 5 bases and at J to 4 bases, leaving 7 bases not matched to a gene. CDR3 length: 15 amino acids. Germline CDR1 is SGHAT and CDR2 is FQNNGV. CDR3 amino acids: CASSPGGRYNEKLFF. The CDR3 DNA reads TGTGCCAGCAGCCCAGGGGGGAGATATAATGAAAAACTGTTTTTT.

The chain is built from TRBV6-5 and TRBJ1-1; 11 nucleotides line up with TRBD1. Looked up from germline, CDR1 is MNHEY and CDR2 is SVGAGI. With 5 bases clipped from V and 11 bases from J, the junction kept 7 bases outside the gene matches. The CDR3 spans 13 residues. CDR3 residues: CASSTMGQGDAFF. For the CDR3, the DNA is TGTGCCAGCAGTACCATGGGACAGGGGGATGCTTTCTTT.

This clone was recorded once. The chain has TRBV5-6 and TRBJ2-3, with 9 bases identical to TRBD2. Trimming took 1 base from V and 6 from J; bases not matched to a gene: 6. In germline, CDR1 is SGHDT, CDR2 YYEEEE. The CDR3 runs to 15 residues. The CDR3 protein is CASSLWRGGPDTQYF. CDR3 DNA sequence: TGTGCCAGCAGCTTGTGGCGGGGGGGTCCCGATACGCAGTATTTT.

The chain recombines TRBV12-3 or TRBV12-4 with TRBJ2-6; D is ambiguous. The V end was cut by 6 bases, the J end by 0 bases, with 3 bases between. The length of the CDR3 is 13 residues. This chain's CDR3 is CASSLSGANVLTF. The CDR3 DNA reads as TGTGCCAGCAGCCTCTCTGGGGCCAACGTCCTGACTTTC.

The DNA for the CDR3 is TGTGCCAGCAGCGCCGGAACAGGGGGTTCGGCAGATACGCAGTATTTT. It specifies CASSAGTGGSADTQYF. The chain links TRBV9 to TRBJ2-3, with 8 bases lining up with TRBD1. V lost 3 bases to trimming and J lost 4 bases; unmatched junction nucleotides: 10. CDR1 and CDR2 (germline): SGDLS, YYNGEE. This CDR3 region has 16 residues.

V gene TRBV4-2 combines with J gene TRBJ1-5; D is undetermined. The length of the CDR3 is 16 residues. Trimming took off 1 base at V and 2 bases at J, with 12 bases between the two ends. Germline V gives CDR1 LGHNA, CDR2 YNFKEQ. The CDR3 region has the DNA TGTGCCAGCAGCCAAGTTCGGGGAGTTGGCAATCAGCCCCAGCATTTT. Its translation is CASSQVRGVGNQPQHF.

The chain joins TRBV4-1 to TRBJ1-2, with a possible D match to TRBD1 (6 bases). Trimming left V 3 bases short and J 3 bases short, with 23 bases between. This CDR3 is built from 18 residues. The germline V gene has CDR1 MGHRA and CDR2 YSYEKL. The chain's CDR3 is CASSHRLKYRTDDYGYTF. Here the CDR3 DNA reads TGCGCCAGCAGCCACAGACTAAAGTATCGGACAGACGACTATGGCTACACCTTC.

This chain joins TRBV25-1 and TRBJ2-7, with a tentative D call TRBD2 (7 bases). V gave up 1 base and J gave up 3 bases, with 13 bases separating them. CDR1 is MGHDK, CDR2 SYGVNS, per germline. The CDR3 is 15 amino acids. For the CDR3, the DNA is TGTGCCAGCAGTGAATTTGGGGGGGCAGGCTACGAGCAGTACTTC. Translating gives CASSEFGGAGYEQYF.

The chain is built from TRBV2 and TRBJ1-5, with D maybe TRBD1 (5 bases). Germline assignment: CDR1 SNHLY and CDR2 FYNNEI. V was pared by 6 bases and J by 4 bases, with 13 bases between. The length of the CDR3 is 14 residues. CDR3: CASRRGERNQPQHF. The CDR3 DNA is TGTGCCAGCAGGCGGGGGGAAAGGAATCAGCCCCAGCATTTT. Based on the CDR3 plus reference TRBV2 and TRBJ1-5, the full variable domain is EPEVTQTPSHQVTQMGQEVILRCVPISNHLYFYWYRQILGQKVEFLVSFYNNEISEKSEIFDDQFSVERPDGSNFTLKIRSTKLEDSAMYFCASRRGERNQPQHFGDGTRLSIL.